This TCR beta chain was identified in a study of post-analysis software for immune sequencing data. Study information: Patients had relapsing-remitting, secondary progressive or progressive-relapsing multiple sclerosis; some lacked subtype.

The CDR3 is 12 residues long. Germline loops: CDR1 MDHEN, CDR2 SYDVKM. V lost 8 bases, J lost 0 bases, and 7 bases lay in between. Overall study findings and caveats: Batch-matched samples strongly co-clustered by F measure. Several TRBV segments (TRBV5-6, TRBV5-1 and TRBV20-1 among them) occurred more frequently in patients than in controls.

A remark on this clonotype: The antigen remains unidentified.

The TCR beta cDNA libraries contained unique molecular identifiers. Via MiXCR, TCRdb re-called the PCR reads, giving one row per CDR3 protein. The top ten hold approximately 0.6% of the sample, which has roughly 730,000 distinct CDR3 sequences, 25% to 30% seen once. The receptor comes from a girl between 10 and 17 years old with multiple sclerosis. The sample comprised blood. The V gene is TRBV28, the J gene TRBJ2-5; D remains ambiguous. The CDR3 is CASESYQETQYF. The CDR3 DNA is TGTGCCAGCGAGAGCTACCAAGAGACCCAGTACTTC.